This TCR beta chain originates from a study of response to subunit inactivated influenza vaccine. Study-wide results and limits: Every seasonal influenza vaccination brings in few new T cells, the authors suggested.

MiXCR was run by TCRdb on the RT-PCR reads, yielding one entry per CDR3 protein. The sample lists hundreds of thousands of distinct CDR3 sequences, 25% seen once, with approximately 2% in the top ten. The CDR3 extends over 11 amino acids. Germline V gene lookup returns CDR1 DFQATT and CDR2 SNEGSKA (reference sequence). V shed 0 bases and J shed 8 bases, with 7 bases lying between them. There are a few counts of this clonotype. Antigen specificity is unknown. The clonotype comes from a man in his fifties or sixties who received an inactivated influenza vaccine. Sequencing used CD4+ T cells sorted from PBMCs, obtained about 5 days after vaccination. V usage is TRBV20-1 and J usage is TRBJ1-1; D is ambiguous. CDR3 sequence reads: CSARDLREAFF. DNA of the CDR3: TGCAGTGCTAGAGATCTACGGGAAGCTTTCTTT.